This T cell receptor (beta chain) came from a study of shared clonotypes between healthy human individuals. Study overall: Donors had three CD4 naive, three CD4 memory, two CD8 naive and one CD8 memory plate apiece. Whole-study findings and limits: Generation probability values for non-shared clonotypes were lower than those for clonotypes shared by all four donors. Naive subsets generally had larger estimated richness than memory subsets.

Produced via immunoSEQ multiplex PCR; TCRdb's table is partial and in-frame only. Of hundreds of thousands of clones in the sample, approximately 90% were seen once. Worth noting for this clone: Its antigen is undetermined.

Naive CD8 isolation took CD45RO-negative cells positively selected for CCR7 and excluded terminally differentiated effector memory CD45RA+ cells. Every one of the donors was a Caucasian adult that lived in Nashville, Tennessee. V gave up 3 bases and J gave up 2 bases, with 20 bases separating them. This CDR3 spans 19 amino acids. The germline gives CDR1 SEHNR, CDR2 FQNEAQ (reference sequence). The clonotype comes from a man in his thirties or forties in good health. The sequenced sample consisted of naive CD8+ T cells sorted from blood. This chain links TRBV7-9 with TRBJ2-6; the D gene is possibly TRBD1 (6 bases). The CDR3 is CASSFSNRDTAAGANVLTF. CDR3 DNA: TGTGCCAGCAGCTTTTCCAACCGGGACACGGCGGCTGGGGCCAACGTCCTGACTTTC.